Below, 4 T cell receptor beta chains from the same sample are listed, as sequenced in a study of cytomegalovirus exposure and HLA in healthy donors. The PCR employed 60 Vbeta primers together with 13 Jbeta primers. Sequencing used immunoSEQ multiplex PCR; TCRdb keeps in-frame clones, though not all of them. The table includes 100,000 to 150,000 clones, 65% to 90% detected once. Sequenced: PBMCs. These receptors originate from a woman aged 18-29 years in good health and CMV-seropositive.

The rearrangement links TRBV13 to TRBJ1-2; tentatively, D is TRBD1 (6 bases). The V gene lost 4 bases and the J gene lost 6 bases, with 15 bases spanning the gap. CDR1 is PRHDT, CDR2 FYEKMQ, per germline (reference sequence). This CDR3 has 14 residues. The chain's CDR3 is CASSSRYRDDGYTF. In DNA form, the CDR3 reads TGTGCCAGCAGCTCGAGATACAGGGACGATGGCTACACCTTC.

This clone was found once. The chain links TRBV12-5 to TRBJ1-5, with D uncertain. Trimming shortened V by 0 bases and J by 1 base, and 16 bases separated the two germline ends. This CDR3 contains 18 residues. CDR1 is LGHNT and CDR2 is FRNRAP in the germline V gene. CDR3 loop: CASGLVSALSGSNQPQHF. As DNA, the CDR3 is TGTGCTAGTGGTTTGGTATCGGCCCTCAGCGGAAGCAATCAGCCCCAGCATTTT.

The chain combines TRBV9 with TRBJ2-5, with 10 bases that match TRBD2. V lost 3 bases, J lost 5 bases, and 7 bases stayed unmatched. The CDR3 contains 15 residues. The germline gives CDR1 SGDLS, CDR2 YYNGEE. Written as DNA, the CDR3 is TGTGCCAGCAGCGCCAGCGGGGGGGCCGCGGAGACCCAGTACTTC. This encodes CASSASGGAAETQYF.

The rearrangement joins TRBV28 to TRBJ2-1, with 9 bases aligning to TRBD2. The CDR3 has 15 residues. CDR1 and CDR2 from the germline V gene are MDHEN and SYDVKM. V gave up 3 bases and J gave up 2 bases; unmatched junction bases: 2. This chain's CDR3 is CASSFPSGTYNEQFF. DNA for the CDR3: TGTGCCAGCAGTTTCCCTAGCGGGACCTACAATGAGCAGTTCTTC.